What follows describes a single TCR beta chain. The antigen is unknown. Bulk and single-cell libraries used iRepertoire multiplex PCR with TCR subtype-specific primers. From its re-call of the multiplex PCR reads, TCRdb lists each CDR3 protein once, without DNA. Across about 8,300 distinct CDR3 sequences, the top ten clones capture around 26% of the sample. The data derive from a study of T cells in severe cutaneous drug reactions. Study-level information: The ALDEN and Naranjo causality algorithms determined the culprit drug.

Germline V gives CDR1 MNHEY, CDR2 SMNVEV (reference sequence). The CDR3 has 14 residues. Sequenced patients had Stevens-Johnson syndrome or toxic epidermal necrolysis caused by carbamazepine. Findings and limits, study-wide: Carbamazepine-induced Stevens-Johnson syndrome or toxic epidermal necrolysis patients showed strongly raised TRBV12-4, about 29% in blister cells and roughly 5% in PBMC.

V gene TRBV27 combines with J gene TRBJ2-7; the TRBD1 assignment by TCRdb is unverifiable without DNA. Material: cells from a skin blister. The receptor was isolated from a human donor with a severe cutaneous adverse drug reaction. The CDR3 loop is CATTPANAPHEQYF.